Detailed here is one TCR beta chain. These data come from a study of shared clonotypes between healthy human individuals. TCRdb's copy holds only in-frame clones and misses some; the assay was immunoSEQ multiplex PCR. The sample has some 2.3 million clones; approximately 95% are singletons. CDR3 size: 15 residues. The V and J ends lost 4 bases and 4 bases, in that order; junction bases with no gene match: 10. CDR1 LGHNA and CDR2 YSLEER come from the germline V gene. The clonotype comes from a man between 18 and 35 years old in good health. Some clones in this sample may be carry-over from other donors' samples. This chain uses TRBV4-3 with TRBJ2-7; 7 nucleotides align to TRBD2. The specimen sequenced was naive CD4+ T cells from PBMCs. The subset was: CD45RA+ positively selected. The DNA for the CDR3 is TGCGCCAGCAGCCCCTCTCTAGCGGAGGTGTACGAGCAGTACTTC. Translation gives CASSPSLAEVYEQYF.